The sequence of this T cell receptor beta chain was determined in a study of T cell repertoires and Cas9 in healthy adults. In the study overall: SpCas9-reactive CD4 and CD8 T cells were characterized for potency, cytotoxicity and lineage. Study-level points and caveats: Reportedly, SpCas9-reactive effector T cell proliferation and function were mitigated by SpCas9-reactive Tregs in vitro.

A note on this clone: What it binds is unknown.

Data came from immunoSEQ multiplex PCR; TCRdb stores just in-frame clones and leaves some out. The sample has about 22,000 clones, 75% to 95% seen once. Trimming removed 5 bases at V and 2 bases at J, with 13 bases between. Germline V gives CDR1 MNHEY, CDR2 SMNVEV (reference sequence). The CDR3 consists of 14 residues. The sequencing sample was made of CD4+ effector T cells (CD127+, CD25-, CD137-, CD154-) from PBMCs; culture status not recorded. The sequence came from a human donor in good health. The genes are TRBV27 and TRBJ2-7; maybe TRBD1 (6 bases). The CDR3 is CASSTGTLPYEQYF. The CDR3 nucleotides read TGTGCCAGCAGTACCGGGACACTACCCTACGAGCAGTACTTC.